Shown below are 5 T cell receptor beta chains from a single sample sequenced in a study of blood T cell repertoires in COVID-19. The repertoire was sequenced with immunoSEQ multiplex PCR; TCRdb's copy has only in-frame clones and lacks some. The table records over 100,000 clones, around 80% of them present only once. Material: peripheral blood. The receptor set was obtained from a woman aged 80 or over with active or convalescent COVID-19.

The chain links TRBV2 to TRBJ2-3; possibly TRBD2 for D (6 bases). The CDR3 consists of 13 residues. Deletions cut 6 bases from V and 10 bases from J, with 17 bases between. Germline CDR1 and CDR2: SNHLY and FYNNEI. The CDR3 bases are TGTGCCAGCAGAGGGGACTTCGGGGTCTCGCAGTATTTT. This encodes CASRGDFGVSQYF.

The CDR3 DNA sequence: TGTGCCAGCAGCCAAGATGGCCCAGATACGCAGTATTTT. Protein: CASSQDGPDTQYF. The J gene is TRBJ2-3, the V gene TRBV4-2, with D hard to call. Trimming stripped 0 bases from V and 4 bases from J, with 5 bases between. The CDR3 covers 13 residues. Germline-derived CDR1 and CDR2 are LGHNA and YNFKEQ.

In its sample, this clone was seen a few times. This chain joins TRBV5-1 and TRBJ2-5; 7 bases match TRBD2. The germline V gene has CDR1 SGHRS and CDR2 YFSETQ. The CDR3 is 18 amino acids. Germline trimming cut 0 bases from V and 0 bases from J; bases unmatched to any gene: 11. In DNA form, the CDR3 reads TGCGCCAGCAGCTTGGTCGGTCTAGCGGCCCAGTACCAAGAGACCCAGTACTTC. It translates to CASSLVGLAAQYQETQYF. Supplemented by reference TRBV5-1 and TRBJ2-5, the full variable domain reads KAGVTQTPRYLIKTRGQQVTLSCSPISGHRSVSWYQQTPGQGLQFLFEYFSETQRNKGNFPGRFSGRQFSNSRSEMNVSTLELGDSALYLCASSLVGLAAQYQETQYFGPGTRLLVL.

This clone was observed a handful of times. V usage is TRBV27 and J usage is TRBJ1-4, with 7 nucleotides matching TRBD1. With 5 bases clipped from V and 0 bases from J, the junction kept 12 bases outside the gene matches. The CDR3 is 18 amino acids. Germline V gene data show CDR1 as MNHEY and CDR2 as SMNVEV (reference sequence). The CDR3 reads CASSQTTGTVATNEKLFF. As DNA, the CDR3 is TGTGCCAGCAGTCAGACCACCGGGACAGTTGCAACTAATGAAAAACTGTTTTTT.

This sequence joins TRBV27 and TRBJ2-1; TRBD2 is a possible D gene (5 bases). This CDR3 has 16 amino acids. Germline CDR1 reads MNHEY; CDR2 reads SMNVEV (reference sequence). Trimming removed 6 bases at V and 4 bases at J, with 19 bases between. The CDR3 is CASSLRGNLMYNEQFF. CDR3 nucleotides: TGTGCCAGCAGCCTCCGGGGTAATCTGATGTACAATGAGCAGTTCTTC.